A single sample is the source of the 15 T cell receptor beta chains below, sequenced in a study of blood T cell repertoires in COVID-19. The repertoire was sequenced with immunoSEQ multiplex PCR; TCRdb's copy has only in-frame clones and lacks some. The data contain tens of thousands of clones, roughly 80% of them singletons. Material for sequencing was peripheral blood. The source of these receptors is a man between 60 and 70 years old with acute or convalescent COVID-19.

V and J are TRBV10-3 and TRBJ1-1; 9 nucleotides match TRBD1. Trimming took 4 bases from V and 7 from J; bases not matched to a gene: 4. Looked up from germline, CDR1 is ENHRY and CDR2 is SYGVKD. The CDR3 length is 13 residues. Here the CDR3 DNA reads TGTGCCATCAGTGTCCGGGACAGGGTTGAAGCTTTCTTT. Its translation: CAISVRDRVEAFF.

The rearrangement links TRBV7-2 to TRBJ1-2, with a tentative D call TRBD1 (5 bases). Germline V CDR1 and CDR2: SGHTA, FQGNSA. Trimming stripped 3 bases from V and 2 bases from J, with 13 bases between. This CDR3 is built from 15 residues. The chain's CDR3 is CASSFLGGRNYGYTF. CDR3 coding DNA: TGTGCCAGCAGCTTTCTTGGGGGGAGGAACTATGGCTACACCTTC.

The chain uses TRBV19 and TRBJ2-7, with TRBD1 matching 9 bases. The CDR3 totals 15 residues. V lost 5 bases and J lost 0; bases outside the gene matches: 5. CDR1 and CDR2 from the germline V gene are LNHDA and SQIVND (reference sequence). In DNA, the CDR3 is TGTGCCAGTAGTGCGGGACAGGGAGGCTCCTACGAGCAGTACTTC. Its translation: CASSAGQGGSYEQYF.

The CDR3 sequence is CASSPDSPYYGYTF. CDR3 nucleotides: TGTGCCAGCAGCCCGGACTCCCCGTACTATGGCTACACCTTC. The V call is TRBV5-4, the J call TRBJ1-2; no firm D call. This CDR3 is built from 14 residues. Germline V lookup: CDR1 SGHNT, CDR2 YYREEE (reference sequence). Trimming took 4 bases from V and 3 from J, leaving 13 bases between them.

The chain recombines TRBV2 with TRBJ2-3; tentative D call: TRBD1 (5 bases). The germline V gene has CDR1 SNHLY and CDR2 FYNNEI. Between the trimmed V and J ends, which lost 4 bases and 4 bases, there was a span of 12 bases. There are 14 residues in the CDR3. CDR3 protein: CASSVQGKPDTQYF. The CDR3 region has the DNA TGTGCCAGCAGTGTGCAGGGTAAACCAGATACGCAGTATTTT.

The chain carries TRBV27 and TRBJ2-7; TRBD1 agrees at 7 bases. The germline V gene encodes CDR1 MNHEY and CDR2 SMNVEV (reference sequence). V dropped 5 bases and J dropped 2; count of bases not matched to a gene: 9. The CDR3 is made up of 15 amino acids. Here the CDR3 DNA reads TGTGCCAGCAGTCTACAGACAGGGAGTACCTACGAGCAGTACTTC. Translating it yields CASSLQTGSTYEQYF.

The rearrangement uses TRBV5-1 and TRBJ2-1, with 10 bases fitting TRBD1. CDR3 length: 16 residues. Trimming removed 4 bases from V and 8 bases from J; junction bases left unmatched: 12. From germline, CDR1 is SGHRS and CDR2 YFSETQ. The CDR3 is CASSPMGGTGAHEQFF. The CDR3 DNA follows: TGCGCCAGCAGCCCAATGGGCGGGACAGGGGCGCATGAGCAGTTCTTC. The full variable domain, with the rest looked up from reference TRBV5-1 and TRBJ2-1, is KAGVTQTPRYLIKTRGQQVTLSCSPISGHRSVSWYQQTPGQGLQFLFEYFSETQRNKGNFPGRFSGRQFSNSRSEMNVSTLELGDSALYLCASSPMGGTGAHEQFFGPGTRLTVL.

This clone was detected once. CDR3 region: CASSQDSETSGGHNEQFF. DNA of the CDR3: TGCGCCAGCAGCCAAGATTCCGAGACTAGCGGGGGACACAATGAGCAGTTCTTC. The rearrangement joins TRBV4-1 to TRBJ2-1, with 12 bases fitting TRBD2. Germline V gives CDR1 MGHRA, CDR2 YSYEKL. The CDR3 loop spans 18 amino acids. Germline trimming cut 0 bases from V and 5 bases from J; bases unmatched to any gene: 8.

The V gene is TRBV9, the J gene TRBJ1-2; D perhaps matches TRBD1 (5 bases). The CDR3 totals 14 residues. Germline CDR1 reads SGDLS; CDR2 reads YYNGEE. The ends were cut back, 3 bases at V and 4 bases at J, with 13 bases in the middle. The DNA for the CDR3 is TGTGCCAGCAGCGCAACGGGGGGATCCTATGGCTACACCTTC. The encoded protein is CASSATGGSYGYTF.

The J gene is TRBJ1-2, the V gene TRBV18; D is ambiguous. CDR3 size: 14 residues. CDR1 and CDR2 from the germline V gene are KGHSH and LQKENI. V lost 3 bases to trimming and J lost 0 bases, with 8 bases between them. The chain's CDR3 is CASSPTASNYGYTF. The DNA of the CDR3 is TGTGCCAGCTCACCTACAGCCTCTAACTATGGCTACACCTTC.

The rearrangement joins TRBV19 to TRBJ2-2; D is possibly TRBD1 (6 bases). This CDR3 spans 16 amino acids. The germline gives CDR1 LNHDA, CDR2 SQIVND (reference sequence). Trimming removed 5 bases from V and 0 bases from J, with 13 bases in between. In nucleotides, the CDR3 is TGTGCCAGTAGTCCCCCGACAGGAACGAACACCGGGGAGCTGTTTTTT. As protein: CASSPPTGTNTGELFF.

This clone came up a few times. This chain uses TRBV3-1 (or the pseudogene TRBV3-2) with TRBJ1-6, with D perhaps TRBD1 (5 bases). The germline V gene encodes CDR1 LGHDT and CDR2 YNNKEL (reference sequence). Trimming left V 6 bases short and J 8 bases short, with 14 bases between. This CDR3 is built from 14 residues. The CDR3 is CASSPQGGDSPLHF. CDR3 in DNA: TGTGCCAGCAGTCCGCAGGGAGGGGATTCACCCCTCCACTTT.

The V gene is TRBV7-6, the J gene TRBJ1-3; TRBD1 aligns across 9 bases. From germline, CDR1 is SGHVS and CDR2 FNYEAQ. The CDR3 loop spans 17 amino acids. The J segment lost 4 bases and the V segment lost 1 base, leaving 8 bases of the junction unmatched. The CDR3 spells CASSLDTGTGSGNTIYF. The CDR3 nucleotides read TGTGCCAGCAGCTTAGACACCGGGACAGGGAGCGGAAACACCATATATTTT.

This chain connects TRBV24-1 to TRBJ2-5; a possible D gene is TRBD2 (5 bases). The CDR3 runs to 16 residues. Germline-derived CDR1 and CDR2 are KGHDR and SFDVKD. V shed 2 bases and J shed 5 bases, with 17 bases lying between them. CDR3 in DNA: TGTGCCACCAGTGATTCATCCAACGGGGTCTACGAGACCCAGTACTTC. This encodes CATSDSSNGVYETQYF.

J is TRBJ1-6 and V is TRBV2, with D possibly being TRBD1 (5 bases). CDR3 size: 16 residues. In germline, CDR1 is SNHLY, CDR2 FYNNEI. V lost 7 bases, J lost 9 bases, and 22 bases lay in between. The CDR3 sequence is CASITGLLNQGSPLHF. The DNA for the CDR3 is TGTGCCAGCATAACGGGACTCCTAAATCAGGGTTCACCCCTCCACTTT.